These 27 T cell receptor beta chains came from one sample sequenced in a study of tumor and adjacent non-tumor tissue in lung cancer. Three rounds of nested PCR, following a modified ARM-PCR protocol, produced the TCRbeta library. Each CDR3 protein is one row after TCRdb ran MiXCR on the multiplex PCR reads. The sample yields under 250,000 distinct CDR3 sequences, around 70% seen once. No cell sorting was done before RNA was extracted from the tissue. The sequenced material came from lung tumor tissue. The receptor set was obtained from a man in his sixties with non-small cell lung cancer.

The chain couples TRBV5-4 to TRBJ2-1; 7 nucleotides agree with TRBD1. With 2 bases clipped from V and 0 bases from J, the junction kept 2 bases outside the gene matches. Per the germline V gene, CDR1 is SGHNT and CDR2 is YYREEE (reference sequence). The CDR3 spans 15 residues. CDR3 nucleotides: TGTGCCAGCAGCTTCCGGGACAGCTCCTACAATGAGCAGTTCTTC. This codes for CASSFRDSSYNEQFF.

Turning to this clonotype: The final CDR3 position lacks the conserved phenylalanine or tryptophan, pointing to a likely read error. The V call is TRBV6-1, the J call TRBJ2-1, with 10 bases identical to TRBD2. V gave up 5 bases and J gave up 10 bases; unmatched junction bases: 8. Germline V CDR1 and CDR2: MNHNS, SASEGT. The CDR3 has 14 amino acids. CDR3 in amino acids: CASSRTSGLGEQFL. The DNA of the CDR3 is TGTGCCAGCAGTCGGACTAGCGGCCTGGGGGAGCAGTTCTTA.

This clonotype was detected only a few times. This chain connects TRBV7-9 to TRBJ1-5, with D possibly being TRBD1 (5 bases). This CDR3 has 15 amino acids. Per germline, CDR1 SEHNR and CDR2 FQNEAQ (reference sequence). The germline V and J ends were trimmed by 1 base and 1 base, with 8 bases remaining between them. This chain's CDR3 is CASSLGGLSNQPQHF. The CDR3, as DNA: TGTGCCAGCAGCTTAGGGGGACTCAGCAATCAGCCCCAGCATTTT.

CDR3 bases: TGTGCCAGCAGTTGCTTCCGAGGAGGCGAGCAGTACTTC. Translation: CASSCFRGGEQYF. The rearrangement uses TRBV6-5 and TRBJ2-7; tentatively, D is TRBD2 (5 bases). The CDR3 covers 13 residues. The germline gives CDR1 MNHEY, CDR2 SVGAGI. The V end was cut by 4 bases, the J end by 6 bases, with 13 bases between.

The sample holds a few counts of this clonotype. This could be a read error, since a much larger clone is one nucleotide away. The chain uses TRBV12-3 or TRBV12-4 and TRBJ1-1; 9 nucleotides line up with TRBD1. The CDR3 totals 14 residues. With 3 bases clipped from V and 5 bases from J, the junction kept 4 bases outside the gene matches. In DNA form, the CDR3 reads TGTGCCAGCAGTTTGGGGGACAGGGTGACTGAAGCTTTCTTT. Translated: CASSLGDRVTEAFF.

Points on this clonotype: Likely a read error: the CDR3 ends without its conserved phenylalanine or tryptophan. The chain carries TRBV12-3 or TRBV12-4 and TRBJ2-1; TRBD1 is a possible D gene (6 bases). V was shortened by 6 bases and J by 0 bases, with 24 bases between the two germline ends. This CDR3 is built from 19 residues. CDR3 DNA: TGTGCCAGCAGGGATTGGAGTAGTGGGGGCCCCAGCTCCTACAATGAGCAGTTCCTC. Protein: CASRDWSSGGPSSYNEQFL.

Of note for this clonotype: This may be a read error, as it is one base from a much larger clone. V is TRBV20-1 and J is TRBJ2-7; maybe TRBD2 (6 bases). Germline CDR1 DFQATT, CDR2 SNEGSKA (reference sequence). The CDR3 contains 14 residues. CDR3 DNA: TGCAGTGCTAGAGTGGGCGGGAAGGGTCTCGAGCACTACTTC. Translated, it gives CSARVGGKGLEHYF.

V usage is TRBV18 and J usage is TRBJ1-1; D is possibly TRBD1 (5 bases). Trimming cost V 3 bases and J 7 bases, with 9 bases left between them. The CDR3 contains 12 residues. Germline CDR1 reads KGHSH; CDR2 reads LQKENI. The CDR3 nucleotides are TGTGCCAGCTCACCGACCAGGGATGAAGCTTTCTTT. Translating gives CASSPTRDEAFF. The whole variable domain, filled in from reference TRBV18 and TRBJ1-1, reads NAGVMQNPRHLVRRRGQEARLRCSPMKGHSHVYWYRQLPEEGLKFMVYLQKENIIDESGMPKERFSAEFPKEGPSILRIQQVVRGDSAAYFCASSPTRDEAFFGQGTRLTVV.

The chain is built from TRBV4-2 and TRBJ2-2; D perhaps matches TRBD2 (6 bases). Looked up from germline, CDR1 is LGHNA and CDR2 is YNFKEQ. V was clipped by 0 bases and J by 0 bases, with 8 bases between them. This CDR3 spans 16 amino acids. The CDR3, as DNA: TGTGCCAGCAGCCAAGAACCGGGAGCGAACACCGGGGAGCTGTTTTTT. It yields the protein CASSQEPGANTGELFF.

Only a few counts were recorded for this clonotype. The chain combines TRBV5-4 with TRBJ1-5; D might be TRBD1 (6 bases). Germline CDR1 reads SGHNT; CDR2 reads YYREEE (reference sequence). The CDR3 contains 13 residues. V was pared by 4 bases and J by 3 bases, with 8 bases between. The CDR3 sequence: CASSQGHNQPQHF. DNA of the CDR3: TGTGCCAGCAGCCAGGGACACAATCAGCCCCAGCATTTT. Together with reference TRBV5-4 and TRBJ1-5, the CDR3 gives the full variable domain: ETGVTQSPTHLIKTRGQQVTLRCSSQSGHNTVSWYQQALGQGPQFIFQYYREEENGRGNFPPRFSGLQFPNYSSELNVNALELDDSALYLCASSQGHNQPQHFGDGTRLSIL.

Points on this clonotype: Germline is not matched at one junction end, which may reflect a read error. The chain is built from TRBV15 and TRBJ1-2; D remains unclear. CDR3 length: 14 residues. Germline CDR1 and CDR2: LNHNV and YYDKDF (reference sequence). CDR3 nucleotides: TGTCCCACCAGCAGAGATCGGGTGGGCTATGGCTACATCTTC. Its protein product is CPTSRDRVGYGYIF.

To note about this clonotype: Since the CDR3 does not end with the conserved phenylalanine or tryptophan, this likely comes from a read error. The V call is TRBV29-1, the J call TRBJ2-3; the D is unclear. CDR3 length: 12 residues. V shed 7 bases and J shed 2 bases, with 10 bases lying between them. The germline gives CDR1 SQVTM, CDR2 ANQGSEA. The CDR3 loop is CSAAGSTDTQYI. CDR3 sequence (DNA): TGCAGCGCCGCCGGTTCCACAGATACGCAGTATATT.

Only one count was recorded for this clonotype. The CDR3: CSARRGLAGDGQFF. The CDR3 nucleotides are TGCAGTGCTAGAAGGGGACTAGCGGGAGATGGGCAGTTCTTC. J is TRBJ2-1 and V is TRBV20-1, with 14 bases identical to TRBD2. J gave up 12 bases and V 2 bases, and 6 bases lay outside the gene matches. This CDR3 contains 14 residues. CDR1 is DFQATT, CDR2 SNEGSKA, per germline (reference sequence).

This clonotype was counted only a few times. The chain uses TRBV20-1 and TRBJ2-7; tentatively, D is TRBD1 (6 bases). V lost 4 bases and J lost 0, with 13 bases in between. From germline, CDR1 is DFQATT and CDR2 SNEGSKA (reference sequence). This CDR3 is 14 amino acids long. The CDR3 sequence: CSAIGQLSSYEQYF. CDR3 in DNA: TGCAGTGCTATCGGACAGCTTAGCTCCTACGAGCAGTACTTC.

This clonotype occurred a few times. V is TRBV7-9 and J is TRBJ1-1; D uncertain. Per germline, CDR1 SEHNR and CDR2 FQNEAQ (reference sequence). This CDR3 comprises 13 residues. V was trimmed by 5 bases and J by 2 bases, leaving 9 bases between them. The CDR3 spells CASSREINTEAFF. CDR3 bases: TGTGCCAGCAGCCGGGAGATTAACACTGAAGCTTTCTTT.

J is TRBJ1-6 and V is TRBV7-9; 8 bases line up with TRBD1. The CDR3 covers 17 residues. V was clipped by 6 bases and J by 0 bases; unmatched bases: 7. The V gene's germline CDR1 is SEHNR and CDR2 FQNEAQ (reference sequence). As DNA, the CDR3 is TGTGCCAGCAGTGGACAGGGTGCAAGCTCCTATAATTCACCCCTCCACTTT. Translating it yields CASSGQGASSYNSPLHF.

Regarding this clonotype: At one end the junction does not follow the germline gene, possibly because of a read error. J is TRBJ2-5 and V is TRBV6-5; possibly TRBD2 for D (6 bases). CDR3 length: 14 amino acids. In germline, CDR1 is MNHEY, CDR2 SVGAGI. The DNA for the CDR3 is TGTGCCAGCCGCCGCCGGGGGTTTCAAGAGACTCAGTACTTC. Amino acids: CASRRRGFQETQYF.

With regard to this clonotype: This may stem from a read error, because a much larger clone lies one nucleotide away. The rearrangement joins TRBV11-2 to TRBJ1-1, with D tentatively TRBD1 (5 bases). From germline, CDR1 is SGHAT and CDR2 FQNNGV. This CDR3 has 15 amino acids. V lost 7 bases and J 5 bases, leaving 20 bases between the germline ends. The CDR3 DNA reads TGTGCCAGCAACACTACCTCGGGGGGAGGGACTGAAGCTTTCTTT. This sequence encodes CASNTTSGGGTEAFF.

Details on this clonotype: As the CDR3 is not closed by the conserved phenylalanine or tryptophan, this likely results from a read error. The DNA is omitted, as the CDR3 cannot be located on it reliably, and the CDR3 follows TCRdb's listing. The CDR3 spells CASSYRDGGPQHS. V gene TRBV11-3 combines with J gene TRBJ1-5; TRBD1, the D gene given by the table, was not confirmed from the DNA. Germline assignment: CDR1 SGHNT and CDR2 YENEEA. The CDR3 is 13 residues long, counting both termini.

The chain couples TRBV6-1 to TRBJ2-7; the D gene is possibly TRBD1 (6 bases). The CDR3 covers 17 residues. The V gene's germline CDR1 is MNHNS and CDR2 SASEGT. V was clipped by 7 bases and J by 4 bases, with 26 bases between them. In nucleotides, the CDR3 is TGTGCCAGCATCCGCTATACGGACAGACTGGGCACTTACGAGCAGTACTTC. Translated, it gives CASIRYTDRLGTYEQYF.

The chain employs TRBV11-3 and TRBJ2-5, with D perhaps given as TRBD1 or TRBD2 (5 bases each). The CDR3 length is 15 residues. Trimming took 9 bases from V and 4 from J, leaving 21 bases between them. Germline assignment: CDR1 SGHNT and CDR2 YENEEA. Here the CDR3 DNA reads TGTGCCAGAAGTTTAGAATATGCAGGGAGAGAGACCCAGTACTTC. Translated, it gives CARSLEYAGRETQYF.

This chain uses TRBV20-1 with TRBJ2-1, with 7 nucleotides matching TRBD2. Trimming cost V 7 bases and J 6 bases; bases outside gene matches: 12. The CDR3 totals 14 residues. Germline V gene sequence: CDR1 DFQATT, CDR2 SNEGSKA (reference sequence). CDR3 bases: TGCAGTGTCCAGTTGGGAGGGAGTACCAATGAGCAGTTCTTC. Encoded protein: CSVQLGGSTNEQFF.

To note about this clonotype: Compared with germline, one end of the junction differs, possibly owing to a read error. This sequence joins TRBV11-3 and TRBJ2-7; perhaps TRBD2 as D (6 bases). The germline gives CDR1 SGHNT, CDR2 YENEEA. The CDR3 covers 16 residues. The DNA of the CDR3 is TGTGCCAGCGGCTTAAGCCGGGACTGGGTCGGTTACGAGCAGTACTTC. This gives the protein CASGLSRDWVGYEQYF.

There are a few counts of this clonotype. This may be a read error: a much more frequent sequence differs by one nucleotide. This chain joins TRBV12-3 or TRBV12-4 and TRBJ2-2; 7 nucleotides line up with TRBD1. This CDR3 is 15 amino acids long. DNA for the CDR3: TGTGCCAGCAGTTTAAGGGACAGTTACACCAGGGAGCTGTTTTTT. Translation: CASSLRDSYTRELFF.

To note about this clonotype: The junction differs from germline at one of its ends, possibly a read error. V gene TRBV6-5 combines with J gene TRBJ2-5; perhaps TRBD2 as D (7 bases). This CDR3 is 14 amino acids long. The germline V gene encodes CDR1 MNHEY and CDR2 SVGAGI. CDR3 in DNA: TGTGCCAGTAGTGATATCGGGATCGCGGGGGCCCATTACTTC. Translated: CASSDIGIAGAHYF.

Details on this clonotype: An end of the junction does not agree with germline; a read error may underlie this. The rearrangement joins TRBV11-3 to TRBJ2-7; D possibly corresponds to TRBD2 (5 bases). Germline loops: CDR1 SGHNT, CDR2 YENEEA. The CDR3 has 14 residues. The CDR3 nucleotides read TGTGCCGGCAGTCGGGATACCAGAGCCTACGAGCAGTACTTC. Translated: CAGSRDTRAYEQYF. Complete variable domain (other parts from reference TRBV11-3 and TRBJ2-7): EAGVVQSPRYKIIEKKQPVAFWCNPISGHNTLYWYLQNLGQGPELLIRYENEEAVDDSQLPKDRFSAERLKGVDSTLKIQPAELGDSAVYLCAGSRDTRAYEQYFGPGTRLTVT.

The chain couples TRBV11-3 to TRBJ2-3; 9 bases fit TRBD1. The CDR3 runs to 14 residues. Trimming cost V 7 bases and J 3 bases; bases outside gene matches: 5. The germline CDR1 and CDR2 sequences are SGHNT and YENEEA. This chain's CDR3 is CASTLGQGTDTQYF. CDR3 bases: TGTGCCAGCACCCTCGGACAGGGGACAGATACGCAGTATTTT.